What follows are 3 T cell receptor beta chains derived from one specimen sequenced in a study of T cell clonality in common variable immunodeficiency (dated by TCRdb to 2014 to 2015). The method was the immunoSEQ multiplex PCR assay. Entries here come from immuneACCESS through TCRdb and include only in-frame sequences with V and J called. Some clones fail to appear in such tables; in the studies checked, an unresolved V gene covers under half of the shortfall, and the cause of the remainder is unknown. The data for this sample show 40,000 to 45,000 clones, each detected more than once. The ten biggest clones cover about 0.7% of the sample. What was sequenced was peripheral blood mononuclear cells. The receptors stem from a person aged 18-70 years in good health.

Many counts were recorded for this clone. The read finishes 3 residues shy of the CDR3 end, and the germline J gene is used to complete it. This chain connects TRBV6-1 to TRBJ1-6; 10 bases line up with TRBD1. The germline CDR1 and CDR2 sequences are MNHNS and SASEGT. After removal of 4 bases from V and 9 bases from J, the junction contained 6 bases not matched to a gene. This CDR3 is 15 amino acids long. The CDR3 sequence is CASSARQGAVSPLHF. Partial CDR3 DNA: TGTGCCAGCAGTGCCAGACAGGGGGCGGTTTCACCC.

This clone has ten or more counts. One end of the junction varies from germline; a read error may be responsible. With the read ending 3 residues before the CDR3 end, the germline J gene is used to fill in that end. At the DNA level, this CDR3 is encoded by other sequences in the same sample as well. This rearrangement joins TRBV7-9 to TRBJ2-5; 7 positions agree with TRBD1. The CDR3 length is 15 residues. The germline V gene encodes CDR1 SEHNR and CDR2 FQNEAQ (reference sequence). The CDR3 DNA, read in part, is TGCGCCAGCAGCTTTATTAGGACAGGCAGAGAGACC. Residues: CASSFIRTGRET. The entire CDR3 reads CASSFIRTGRETQYF. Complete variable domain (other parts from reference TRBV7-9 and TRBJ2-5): DTGVSQNPRHKITKRGQNVTFRCDPISEHNRLYWYRQTLGQGPEFLTYFQNEAQLEKSRLLSDRFSAERPKGSFSTLEIQRTEQGDSAMYLCASSFIRTGRETQYFGPGTRLLVL.

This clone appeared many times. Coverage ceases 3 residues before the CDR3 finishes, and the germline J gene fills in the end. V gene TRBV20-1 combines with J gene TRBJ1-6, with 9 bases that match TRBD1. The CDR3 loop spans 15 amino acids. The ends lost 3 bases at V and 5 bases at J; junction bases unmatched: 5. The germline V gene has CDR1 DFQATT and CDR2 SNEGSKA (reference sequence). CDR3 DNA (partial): TGCAGTGCTAGGTTAGGACAGGGGCATAATTCACCC. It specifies CSARLGQGHNSP. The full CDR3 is CSARLGQGHNSPLHF.